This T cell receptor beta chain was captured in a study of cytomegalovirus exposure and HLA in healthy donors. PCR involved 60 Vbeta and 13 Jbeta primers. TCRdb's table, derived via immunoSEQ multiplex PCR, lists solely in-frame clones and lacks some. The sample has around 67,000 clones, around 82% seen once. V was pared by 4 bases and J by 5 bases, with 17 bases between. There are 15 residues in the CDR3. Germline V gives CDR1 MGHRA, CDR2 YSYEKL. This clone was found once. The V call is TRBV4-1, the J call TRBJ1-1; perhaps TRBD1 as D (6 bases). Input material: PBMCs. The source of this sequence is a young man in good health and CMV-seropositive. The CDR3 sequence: CASSLRGTRGTEAFF. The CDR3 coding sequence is TGCGCCAGCAGCCTAAGGGGGACAAGGGGAACTGAAGCTTTCTTT.